This T cell receptor beta chain was captured in a study of control samples from healthy donors and cancer patients. V lost 0 bases and J 1 base, leaving 15 bases between the germline ends. This CDR3 spans 18 amino acids. Germline CDR1 reads LGHDT; CDR2 reads YNNKEL (reference sequence). Assay used: immunoSEQ multiplex PCR; TCRdb lists only in-frame clones, some missing. The repertoire holds 150,000 to 180,000 clones, with approximately 96% as singletons. The source of this sequence is a man aged 35-49 years in good health. The chain links TRBV3-1 (or the pseudogene TRBV3-2) to TRBJ2-2; D is possibly TRBD1 (6 bases). The sequencing input was blood. For the CDR3, the DNA is TGTGCCAGCAGCCAAGATTTAGCAGGGGAACGGAACACCGGGGAGCTGTTTTTT. It codes for CASSQDLAGERNTGELFF.